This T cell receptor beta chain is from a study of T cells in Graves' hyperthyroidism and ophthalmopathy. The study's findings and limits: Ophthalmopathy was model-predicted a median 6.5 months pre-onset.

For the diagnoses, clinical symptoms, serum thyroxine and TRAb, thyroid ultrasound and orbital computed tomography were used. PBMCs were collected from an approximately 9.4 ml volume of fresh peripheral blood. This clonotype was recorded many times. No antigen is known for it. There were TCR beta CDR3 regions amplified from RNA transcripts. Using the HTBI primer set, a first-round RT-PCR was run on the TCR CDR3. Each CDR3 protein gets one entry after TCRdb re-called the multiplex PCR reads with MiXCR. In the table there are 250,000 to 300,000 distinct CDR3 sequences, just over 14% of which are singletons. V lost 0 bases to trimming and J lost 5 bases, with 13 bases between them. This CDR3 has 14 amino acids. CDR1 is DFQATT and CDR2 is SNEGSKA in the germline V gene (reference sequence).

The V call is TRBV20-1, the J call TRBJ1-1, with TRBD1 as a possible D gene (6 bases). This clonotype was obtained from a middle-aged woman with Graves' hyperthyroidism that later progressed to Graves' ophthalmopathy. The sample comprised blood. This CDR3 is CSARDLGRGTEAFF. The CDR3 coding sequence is TGCAGTGCTAGAGATCTGGGGAGGGGGACTGAAGCTTTCTTT.